Following are 28 T cell receptor beta chains from one sample sequenced in a study of cytomegalovirus exposure and HLA in healthy donors. Sequencing was performed with immunoSEQ multiplex PCR; in TCRdb, only in-frame clones are kept and a portion is missing. This repertoire shows 250,000 or so clones, approximately 87% found once; its top ten account for 2.6%. Sequencing was done on a sample of PBMCs. These receptors were obtained from a man aged 18 to 30 in good health and CMV-seronegative.

The chain joins TRBV7-9 to TRBJ1-3; D may be TRBD1 (5 bases). The CDR3 is 14 residues long. The V gene lost 8 bases and the J gene lost 7 bases, with 18 bases spanning the gap. CDR1 SEHNR and CDR2 FQNEAQ come from the germline V gene (reference sequence). CDR3 region: CASGDGGNVNTIYF. Here the CDR3 DNA reads TGTGCCAGCGGGGACGGGGGTAACGTTAACACCATATATTTT.

Only a few counts were recorded for this clone. V and J are TRBV5-1 and TRBJ1-6; 10 bases map to TRBD1. The CDR3 contains 14 residues. CDR1 is SGHRS and CDR2 is YFSETQ in the germline V gene. The J segment lost 7 bases and the V segment lost 5 bases, leaving 3 bases of the junction unmatched. The CDR3 reads CASSPDRGNSPLHF. The CDR3 nucleotides are TGCGCCAGCAGTCCGGACAGGGGGAATTCACCCCTCCACTTT.

The chain combines TRBV7-9 with TRBJ2-7; 8 positions agree with TRBD2. J was trimmed by 2 bases and V by 4 bases; bases with no gene match: 1. The CDR3 totals 13 residues. The germline gives CDR1 SEHNR, CDR2 FQNEAQ (reference sequence). The CDR3 sequence is CASSSGGAYEQYF. In nucleotides, the CDR3 is TGTGCCAGCAGCTCGGGGGGGGCCTACGAGCAGTACTTC.

The chain couples TRBV7-8 to TRBJ1-5, with D unresolved. This CDR3 is 13 amino acids long. The V end was cut by 5 bases, the J end by 4 bases, with 9 bases between. Germline V gene sequence: CDR1 SGHVS, CDR2 FQNEAQ. CDR3 nucleotide sequence: TGTGCCAGCAGCGAAACTATAAATCAGCCCCAGCATTTT. Its protein product is CASSETINQPQHF.

This chain links TRBV7-8 with TRBJ2-1; 14 bases map to TRBD2. The CDR3 length is 15 residues. Germline-derived CDR1 and CDR2 are SGHVS and FQNEAQ. Trimming cost V 4 bases and J 8 bases; bases outside gene matches: 4. The CDR3 reads CASSSRLAGGHEQFF. The CDR3 DNA follows: TGTGCCAGCAGCTCCAGACTAGCGGGAGGGCATGAGCAGTTCTTC.

The J gene is TRBJ2-7, the V gene TRBV9; weak D call: TRBD1 (5 bases). Looked up from germline, CDR1 is SGDLS and CDR2 is YYNGEE. The CDR3 has 14 residues. Trimming pared 0 bases from V and 2 bases from J, leaving 9 bases between. CDR3 DNA sequence: TGTGCCAGCAGCGTAGCCTGGGGCACCTACGAGCAGTACTTC. Translating gives CASSVAWGTYEQYF. Full variable domain (rest looked up from reference TRBV9 and TRBJ2-7): DSGVTQTPKHLITATGQRVTLRCSPRSGDLSVYWYQQSLDQGLQFLIQYYNGEERAKGNILERFSAQQFPDLHSELNLSSLELGDSALYFCASSVAWGTYEQYFGPGTRLTVT.

There are a few counts of this clone. The chain links TRBV27 to TRBJ2-7; D is unclear. There are 12 residues in the CDR3. Germline CDR1 reads MNHEY; CDR2 reads SMNVEV (reference sequence). Trimming cost V 7 bases and J 2 bases, with 9 bases left between them. The CDR3 sequence: CASMNSPYEQYF. CDR3 DNA: TGTGCCAGCATGAACAGTCCCTACGAGCAGTACTTC.

The chain recombines TRBV7-9 with TRBJ2-2; D might be TRBD1 (5 bases). Trimming stripped 8 bases from V and 5 bases from J, with 9 bases between. Germline CDR1 is SEHNR and CDR2 is FQNEAQ (reference sequence). The CDR3 is 12 residues long. The DNA for the CDR3 is TGTGCCAGCGGTGGGGCAACCGGGGAGCTGTTTTTT. Translating it yields CASGGATGELFF.

The sample holds a few counts of this clone. The chain links TRBV27 to TRBJ2-6; unclear D gene. Germline V gene data show CDR1 as MNHEY and CDR2 as SMNVEV (reference sequence). This CDR3 is built from 15 residues. V was pared by 3 bases and J by 0 bases, with 6 bases between. CDR3 coding DNA: TGTGCCAGCAGTTTGGAGTACTCTGGGGCCAACGTCCTGACTTTC. It codes for CASSLEYSGANVLTF.

The genes are TRBV27 and TRBJ1-1; D is uncertain. The CDR3 is made up of 14 amino acids. Trimming took 2 bases from V and 1 from J, leaving 8 bases between them. Looked up from germline, CDR1 is MNHEY and CDR2 is SMNVEV (reference sequence). This chain's CDR3 is CASSLGNWNTEAFF. CDR3 DNA sequence: TGTGCCAGCAGTTTAGGCAATTGGAACACTGAAGCTTTCTTT.

The chain carries TRBV19 and TRBJ2-2, with a tentative D call TRBD1 (6 bases). CDR1 LNHDA and CDR2 SQIVND come from the germline V gene (reference sequence). There are 13 residues in the CDR3. V was pared by 6 bases and J by 6 bases, with 11 bases between. The CDR3 bases are TGTGCCAGTAGGGACAGTTGGGCCGGGGAGCTGTTTTTT. It encodes CASRDSWAGELFF.

The chain uses TRBV6-4 and TRBJ2-1; D is perhaps TRBD1 (5 bases). This CDR3 contains 14 residues. The germline V and J ends were trimmed by 3 bases and 7 bases, with 13 bases remaining between them. The germline V gene encodes CDR1 MRHNA and CDR2 SNTAGT. CDR3 sequence: CASSEQDTGNEQFF. Here the CDR3 DNA reads TGTGCCAGCAGTGAGCAGGACACCGGTAATGAGCAGTTCTTC.

The chain couples TRBV19 to TRBJ2-5, with 11 bases identical to TRBD1. The germline V gene encodes CDR1 LNHDA and CDR2 SQIVND (reference sequence). The ends lost 6 bases at V and 0 bases at J; junction bases unmatched: 12. The CDR3 has 18 residues. The CDR3 DNA sequence: TGTGCCAGTAGCCCCGGGACAGGGGGTGTCGAGTACCAAGAGACCCAGTACTTC. As protein: CASSPGTGGVEYQETQYF. Full variable domain (outside the CDR3, taken from reference TRBV19 and TRBJ2-5): DGGITQSPKYLFRKEGQNVTLSCEQNLNHDAMYWYRQDPGQGLRLIYYSQIVNDFQKGDIAEGYSVSREKKESFPLTVTSAQKNPTAFYLCASSPGTGGVEYQETQYFGPGTRLLVL.

The genes are TRBV7-9 and TRBJ1-4, with D perhaps matching TRBD1 (6 bases). This CDR3 has 16 amino acids. Germline CDR1 SEHNR, CDR2 FQNEAQ (reference sequence). Trimming left V 2 bases short and J 2 bases short, with 12 bases between. The CDR3 DNA sequence: TGTGCCAGCAGCTTACTGGGGGCTGGGACTAATGAAAAACTGTTTTTT. Its translation: CASSLLGAGTNEKLFF.

This chain joins TRBV27 and TRBJ2-7; a possible D gene is TRBD2 (5 bases). The CDR3 extends over 16 amino acids. V lost 5 bases to trimming and J lost 0 bases, with 17 bases between them. Germline CDR1 is MNHEY and CDR2 is SMNVEV (reference sequence). CDR3 amino acids: CASSPSSGESSYEQYF. The CDR3 nucleotides are TGTGCCAGCAGTCCCAGCTCCGGGGAAAGCTCCTACGAGCAGTACTTC.

The chain recombines TRBV10-3 with TRBJ2-7, with 12 nucleotides matching TRBD1. The length of the CDR3 is 14 residues. CDR1 ENHRY and CDR2 SYGVKD come from the germline V gene. J gave up 6 bases and V 6 bases, and 6 bases lay outside the gene matches. The CDR3 nucleotides are TGTGCCATCAGCCGGGACAGGGGGCCTCTCGAGCAGTACTTC. Protein: CAISRDRGPLEQYF.

The chain is built from TRBV2 and TRBJ2-3; 8 nucleotides line up with TRBD2. Germline CDR1 SNHLY, CDR2 FYNNEI. This CDR3 spans 13 amino acids. The trim removed 9 bases at V and 6 bases at J, leaving 8 bases unmatched. CDR3 region: CARGTRGADTQYF. CDR3 sequence (DNA): TGTGCCAGGGGGACTAGAGGGGCCGATACGCAGTATTTT.

The V gene is TRBV15, the J gene TRBJ2-7, with 10 bases lining up with TRBD1. The ends lost 5 bases at V and 12 bases at J; junction bases unmatched: 13. The CDR3 length is 14 residues. CDR1 is LNHNV, CDR2 YYDKDF, per germline (reference sequence). CDR3 sequence (DNA): TGTGCCACCAGCTCCAGCCTGGACAGGGGGGTTTTGTACTTC. Translation: CATSSSLDRGVLYF.

A word on this clone: Other DNA sequences in this sample translate to the same CDR3. This chain links TRBV9 with TRBJ2-5, with TRBD2 matching 12 bases. CDR3 length: 15 amino acids. V gave up 4 bases and J gave up 4 bases; unmatched junction bases: 5. Germline V gene lookup returns CDR1 SGDLS and CDR2 YYNGEE. Here the CDR3 DNA reads TGTGCCAGCAGCCTGGGACTAGCGGGTGGAGAGACCCAGTACTTC. This gives the protein CASSLGLAGGETQYF.

J is TRBJ1-2 and V is TRBV28; D is possibly TRBD1 (5 bases). This CDR3 comprises 13 residues. Germline CDR1 reads MDHEN; CDR2 reads SYDVKM. Trimming left V 2 bases short and J 4 bases short, with 8 bases between. The CDR3, as DNA: TGTGCCAGCAGTTTAGGGGGACTCTATGGCTACACCTTC. Its translation is CASSLGGLYGYTF.

This chain joins TRBV15 and TRBJ2-7; D might be TRBD1 (5 bases). This CDR3 is 15 amino acids long. Trimming removed 4 bases at V and 3 bases at J, with 16 bases between. From germline, CDR1 is LNHNV and CDR2 YYDKDF (reference sequence). CDR3 bases: TGTGCCACCAGCACTACGCTCGAGACAGTCTACGAGCAGTACTTC. Translation gives CATSTTLETVYEQYF. The full variable domain, completed using reference TRBV15 and TRBJ2-7, is DAMVIQNPRYQVTQFGKPVTLSCSQTLNHNVMYWYQQKSSQAPKLLFHYYDKDFNNEADTPDNFQSRRPNTSFCFLDIRSPGLGDTAMYLCATSTTLETVYEQYFGPGTRLTVT.

The genes are TRBV7-6 and TRBJ2-3; D possibly corresponds to TRBD1 (6 bases). Trimming left V 5 bases short and J 0 bases short, with 9 bases between. Germline V gives CDR1 SGHVS, CDR2 FNYEAQ. The CDR3 is made up of 14 amino acids. CDR3 sequence: CASSQGHSTDTQYF. CDR3 bases: TGTGCCAGCAGCCAGGGACACAGCACAGATACGCAGTATTTT.

The chain has TRBV9 and TRBJ2-5, with 9 bases identical to TRBD2. The germline V gene encodes CDR1 SGDLS and CDR2 YYNGEE. The length of the CDR3 is 16 residues. Unmatched junction bases numbered 9, after V lost 1 base and J lost 5 bases. The CDR3 DNA sequence: TGTGCCAGCAGCGTATACTCGCGGGGGGGCGTGGAGACCCAGTACTTC. Translating it yields CASSVYSRGGVETQYF.

The chain has TRBV29-1 and TRBJ2-2; 7 positions agree with TRBD2. V was pared by 4 bases and J by 0 bases, with 5 bases of the junction left unmatched. In germline, CDR1 is SQVTM, CDR2 ANQGSEA. CDR3 length: 15 residues. The CDR3 reads CSVGDAGANTGELFF. CDR3 nucleotides: TGCAGCGTTGGGGATGCGGGGGCGAACACCGGGGAGCTGTTTTTT.

This clone was counted once. V usage is TRBV5-1 and J usage is TRBJ2-7; 7 bases are shared with TRBD1. V shed 3 bases and J 0 bases; nucleotides not matched to a gene: 6. The CDR3 loop spans 15 amino acids. The germline gives CDR1 SGHRS, CDR2 YFSETQ. Here the CDR3 DNA reads TGCGCCAGCAGCTCCTTGACAGGGCTCTCCTACGAGCAGTACTTC. Protein product: CASSSLTGLSYEQYF.

The chain links TRBV7-2 to TRBJ2-7; 7 nucleotides line up with TRBD1. V was clipped by 0 bases and J by 2 bases; unmatched bases: 4. Germline V gene lookup returns CDR1 SGHTA and CDR2 FQGNSA. The CDR3 length is 15 residues. CDR3 sequence reads: CASSLAAGTAYEQYF. The CDR3 DNA follows: TGTGCCAGCAGCTTAGCCGCCGGGACAGCCTACGAGCAGTACTTC.

A single count supports this clone. The chain carries TRBV4-1 and TRBJ1-6, with TRBD1 matching over 7 bases. Germline-derived CDR1 and CDR2 are MGHRA and YSYEKL. The CDR3 is 18 amino acids. V was pared by 2 bases and J by 1 base, with 8 bases of the junction left unmatched. In DNA, the CDR3 is TGCGCCAGCAGCCAAAGCCCCAGGGGGGCGTCCTATAATTCACCCCTCCACTTT. Translating gives CASSQSPRGASYNSPLHF.

The V gene is TRBV5-1, the J gene TRBJ1-4; 10 nucleotides line up with TRBD1. The CDR3 has 16 amino acids. V lost 8 bases and J lost 2; bases outside the gene matches: 9. Germline V gene data show CDR1 as SGHRS and CDR2 as YFSETQ. Here the CDR3 DNA reads TGCGCCAGTGGACAGGGGGTATCAACGACTAATGAAAAACTGTTTTTT. The encoded protein is CASGQGVSTTNEKLFF.